Following are 5 T cell receptor beta chains from one sample sequenced in a study of cytomegalovirus exposure and HLA in healthy donors. Libraries were prepared by immunoSEQ multiplex PCR; TCRdb keeps only in-frame clonotypes and omits some of them. The sample holds about 130,000 clones, around nine tenths seen once. Input material: PBMCs. These receptors were taken from a man younger than 45 in good health and CMV-seronegative.

A single count supports this clone. The chain couples TRBV27 to TRBJ2-7; the match to TRBD1 covers 9 bases. This CDR3 comprises 14 residues. After removal of 3 bases from V and 0 bases from J, the junction contained 0 bases not matched to a gene. CDR1 is MNHEY, CDR2 SMNVEV, per germline (reference sequence). In DNA form, the CDR3 reads TGTGCCAGCAGTTTGACAGGGGGCTCCTACGAGCAGTACTTC. Protein sequence: CASSLTGGSYEQYF.

This chain connects TRBV5-1 to TRBJ2-5; 12 positions match TRBD2. The J segment lost 0 bases and the V segment lost 1 base, leaving 10 bases of the junction unmatched. Germline values: CDR1 SGHRS, CDR2 YFSETQ. CDR3 length: 19 amino acids. The CDR3 bases are TGCGCCAGCAGCTTGAGCCTAGCGGGAGGGGTGTGGTACCAAGAGACCCAGTACTTC. Its translation: CASSLSLAGGVWYQETQYF.

V is TRBV25-1 and J is TRBJ2-5; 11 bases map to TRBD1. Germline V lookup: CDR1 MGHDK, CDR2 SYGVNS. Germline trimming cut 6 bases from V and 0 bases from J; bases unmatched to any gene: 3. The CDR3 length is 15 residues. CDR3 sequence reads: CASREGQGDQETQYF. The CDR3 DNA sequence: TGTGCCAGCAGGGAGGGACAGGGGGACCAAGAGACCCAGTACTTC.

The chain recombines TRBV7-6 with TRBJ2-7; TRBD1 is a possible D gene (5 bases). Germline V gene data show CDR1 as SGHVS and CDR2 as FNYEAQ. The CDR3 length is 14 residues. Trimming took 7 bases from V and 2 from J, leaving 15 bases between them. CDR3: CASTRGPVTYEQYF. CDR3 DNA sequence: TGTGCCAGCACTAGGGGTCCGGTCACCTACGAGCAGTACTTC.

This clone showed up just once. This rearrangement joins TRBV15 to TRBJ1-5; TRBD1 aligns across 9 bases. Germline CDR1 is LNHNV and CDR2 is YYDKDF (reference sequence). The J segment lost 7 bases and the V segment lost 2 bases, leaving 6 bases of the junction unmatched. The CDR3 extends over 15 amino acids. The CDR3 loop is CATSRSGQGQQPQHF. The CDR3, as DNA: TGTGCCACCAGCAGATCGGGACAGGGCCAACAGCCCCAGCATTTT. Looking up the rest from reference TRBV15 and TRBJ1-5 gives the full variable domain: DAMVIQNPRYQVTQFGKPVTLSCSQTLNHNVMYWYQQKSSQAPKLLFHYYDKDFNNEADTPDNFQSRRPNTSFCFLDIRSPGLGDTAMYLCATSRSGQGQQPQHFGDGTRLSIL.